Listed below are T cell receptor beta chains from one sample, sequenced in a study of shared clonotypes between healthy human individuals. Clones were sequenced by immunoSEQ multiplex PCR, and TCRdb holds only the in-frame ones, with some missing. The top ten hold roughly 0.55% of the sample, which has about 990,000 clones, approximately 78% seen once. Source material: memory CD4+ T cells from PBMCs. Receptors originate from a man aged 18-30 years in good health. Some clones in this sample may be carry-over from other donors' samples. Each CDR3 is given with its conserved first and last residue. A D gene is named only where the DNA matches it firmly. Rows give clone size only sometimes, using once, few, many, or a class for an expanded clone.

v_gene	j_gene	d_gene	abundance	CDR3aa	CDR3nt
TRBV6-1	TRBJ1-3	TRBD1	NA	CASSESGTGPSF	TGTGCCAGCAGCGAATCAGGGACAGGGCCCAGTTTT
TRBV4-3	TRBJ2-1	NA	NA	CASSQDPFSYNEQFF	TGCGCCAGCAGCCAAGATCCCTTCTCCTACAATGAGCAGTTCTTC
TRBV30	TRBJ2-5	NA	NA	CAGGADAQYF	TGTGCCGGGGGGGCAGATGCCCAGTACTTC
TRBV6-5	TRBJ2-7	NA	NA	CASRQQVYRSEQYF	TGTGCCAGCAGGCAACAGGTCTATCGCTCCGAGCAGTACTTC
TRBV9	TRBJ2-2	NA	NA	CASSLYDGELFF	TGTGCCAGCAGCCTTTATGACGGGGAGCTGTTTTTT
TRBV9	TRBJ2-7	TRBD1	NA	CASSVKNRGRYEQYF	TGTGCCAGCAGCGTAAAGAACAGGGGGCGCTACGAGCAGTACTTC
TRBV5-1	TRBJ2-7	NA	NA	CASSVGVAYEQYF	TGCGCCAGCAGCGTGGGGGTTGCCTACGAGCAGTACTTC
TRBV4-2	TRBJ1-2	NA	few	CASSPTRTTPYGYTF	TGTGCCAGCAGCCCGACCCGGACGACGCCCTATGGCTACACCTTC
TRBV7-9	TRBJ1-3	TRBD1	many	CASSTKRGGRHLSGNTIYF	TGTGCCAGCAGCACCAAGAGAGGGGGCCGTCATCTCTCTGGAAACACCATATATTTT
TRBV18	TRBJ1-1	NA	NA	CASSPPYSFGFGTEAFF	TGTGCCAGCTCACCACCGTACTCTTTCGGGTTCGGCACTGAAGCTTTCTTT
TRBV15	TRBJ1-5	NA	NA	CATSRHGRRDNQPQHF	TGTGCCACCAGCAGACATGGACGGAGGGACAATCAGCCCCAGCATTTT
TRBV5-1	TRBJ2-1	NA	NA	CASSLGQGDEQFF	TGCGCCAGCAGCTTGGGTCAGGGAGATGAGCAGTTCTTC
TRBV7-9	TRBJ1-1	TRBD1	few	CASSPRTGSGTEAFF	TGTGCCAGCAGCCCCAGGACAGGGAGTGGCACTGAAGCTTTCTTT
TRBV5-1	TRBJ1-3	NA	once	CASSPGGTNTIYF	TGCGCCAGCTCCCCGGGGGGAACAAACACCATATATTTT
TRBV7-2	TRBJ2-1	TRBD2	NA	CASTLGLAGLNEQFF	TGTGCCAGCACTCTGGGACTAGCGGGACTGAATGAGCAGTTCTTC
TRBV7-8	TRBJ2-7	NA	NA	CASSLGIDYEQYF	TGTGCCAGCAGCTTAGGCATCGACTACGAGCAGTACTTC
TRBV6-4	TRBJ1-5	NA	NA	CASSRWGADQPQHF	TGTGCCAGCAGCCGCTGGGGGGCGGATCAGCCCCAGCATTTT
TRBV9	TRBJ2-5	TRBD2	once	CASSPRLAEETQYF	TGTGCCAGCAGCCCCCGGCTAGCGGAAGAGACCCAGTACTTC
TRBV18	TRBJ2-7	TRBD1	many	CASSHGTENYEQYF	TGTGCCAGCTCACATGGGACAGAAAACTACGAGCAGTACTTC
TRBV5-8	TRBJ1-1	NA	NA	CASSLIRSAFF	TGTGCCAGCAGCTTGATCAGAAGCGCTTTCTTT
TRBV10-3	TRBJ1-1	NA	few	CAIRGGGSNTEAFF	TGTGCCATCAGGGGAGGGGGATCGAACACTGAAGCTTTCTTT
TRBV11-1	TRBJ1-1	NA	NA	CASSYSGNTEAFF	TGTGCCAGCAGCTACTCGGGGAACACTGAAGCTTTCTTT
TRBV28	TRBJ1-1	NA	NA	CASKISGIGTEAFF	TGTGCCAGCAAAATATCAGGTATAGGCACTGAAGCTTTCTTT
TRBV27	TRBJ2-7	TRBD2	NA	CASSLLGSGSAYEQYF	TGTGCCAGCAGTTTATTGGGGAGCGGGAGCGCCTACGAGCAGTACTTC
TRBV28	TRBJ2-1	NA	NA	CASSLSASYNEQFF	TGTGCCAGCAGTTTATCTGCCTCCTACAATGAGCAGTTCTTC
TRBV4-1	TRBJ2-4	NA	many	CASSRLRDAKNIQYF	TGCGCCAGCAGCCGCCTCAGGGACGCCAAAAACATTCAGTACTTC
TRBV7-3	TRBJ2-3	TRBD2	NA	CASSRMGGAGNTDTQYF	TGTGCCAGCAGCCGCATGGGAGGAGCGGGGAACACAGATACGCAGTATTTT
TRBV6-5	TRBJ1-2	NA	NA	CASSQGFTGNYGYTF	TGTGCCAGCAGTCAGGGGTTCACAGGGAACTATGGCTACACCTTC
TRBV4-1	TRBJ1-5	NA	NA	CASSQVGAVQPQHF	TGCGCCAGCAGCCAAGTGGGGGCCGTTCAGCCCCAGCATTTT
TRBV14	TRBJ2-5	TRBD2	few	CASSPRTSGARETQYF	TGTGCCAGCAGCCCGCGGACTAGCGGCGCGAGAGAGACCCAGTACTTC
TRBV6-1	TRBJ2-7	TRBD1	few	CASSVRTGQEQYF	TGTGCCAGCAGTGTCCGGACAGGGCAAGAGCAGTACTTC
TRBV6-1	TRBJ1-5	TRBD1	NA	CASSVFYTTGADSNQPQHF	TGTGCCAGCAGTGTTTTCTATACGACAGGGGCAGATAGCAATCAGCCCCAGCATTTT
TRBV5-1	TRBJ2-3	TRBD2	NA	CASSRGGLAGTDTQYF	TGCGCCAGCAGCCGAGGAGGGCTAGCGGGCACAGATACGCAGTATTTT
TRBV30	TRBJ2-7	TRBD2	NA	CAWRFSGRASYEQYF	TGTGCCTGGAGATTTAGCGGGAGAGCCTCCTACGAGCAGTACTTC
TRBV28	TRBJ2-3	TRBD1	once	CASRTGGSTDTQYF	TGTGCCAGCAGGACAGGGGGAAGCACAGATACGCAGTATTTT
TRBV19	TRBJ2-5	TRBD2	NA	CASSTDRLAGQETQYF	TGTGCCAGTAGTACAGATCGACTAGCGGGGCAAGAGACCCAGTACTTC
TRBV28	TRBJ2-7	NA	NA	CASSESTDSSYEQYF	TGTGCCAGCAGTGAATCGACCGACAGCTCCTACGAGCAGTACTTC
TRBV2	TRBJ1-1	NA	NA	CASSSLIEAFF	TGTGCCAGCAGCTCCCTCATTGAAGCTTTCTTT
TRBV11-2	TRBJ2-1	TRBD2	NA	CASSSKGTSGNYNEQFF	TGTGCCAGCAGCTCCAAAGGGACTAGCGGCAACTACAATGAGCAGTTCTTC
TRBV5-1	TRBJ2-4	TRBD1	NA	CASSTGQGGNIQYF	TGCGCCAGCAGCACCGGACAGGGCGGAAACATTCAGTACTTC
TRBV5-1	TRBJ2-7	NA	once	CASSSADLPTHEQYF	TGCGCCAGCAGCTCGGCGGACCTACCAACCCACGAGCAGTACTTC
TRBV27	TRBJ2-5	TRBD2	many	CASSLGTSEPETQYF	TGTGCCAGCAGTCTTGGGACTAGCGAACCAGAGACCCAGTACTTC
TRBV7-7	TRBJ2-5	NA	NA	CASSLADSQETQYF	TGTGCCAGCAGCTTAGCTGACAGCCAAGAGACCCAGTACTTC
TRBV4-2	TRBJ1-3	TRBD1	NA	CASSQELLQGGGNTIYF	TGTGCCAGCAGCCAAGAACTTTTACAGGGGGGCGGAAACACCATATATTTT
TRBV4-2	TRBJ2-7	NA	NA	CASSRGVVREQYF	TGTGCCAGCAGCCGTGGGGTAGTACGCGAGCAGTACTTC
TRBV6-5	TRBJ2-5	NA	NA	CASSYSMGQETQYF	TGTGCCAGCAGTTACTCTATGGGTCAAGAGACCCAGTACTTC
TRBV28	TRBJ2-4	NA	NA	CASMSPGASKNIQYF	TGTGCCAGCATGTCCCCTGGGGCCTCAAAAAACATTCAGTACTTC
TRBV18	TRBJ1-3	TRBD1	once	CASSMGQGRSGNTIYF	TGTGCCAGCTCAATGGGACAGGGCCGCTCTGGAAACACCATATATTTT
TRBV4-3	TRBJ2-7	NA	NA	CASSQGTQDPYEQYF	TGCGCCAGCAGCCAAGGTACACAGGACCCCTACGAGCAGTACTTC
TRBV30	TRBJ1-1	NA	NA	CAWSLPAYMNTEAFF	TGTGCCTGGAGTCTTCCCGCCTATATGAACACTGAAGCTTTCTTT
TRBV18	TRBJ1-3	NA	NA	CASSPRIFTESGNTIYF	TGTGCCAGCTCACCTCGGATCTTCACAGAATCTGGAAACACCATATATTTT
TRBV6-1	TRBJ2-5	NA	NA	CASSEFPGSQETQYF	TGTGCCAGCAGTGAATTTCCAGGGTCTCAAGAGACCCAGTACTTC